This entry is about one TCR beta chain. V shed 5 bases, J shed 3 bases, and the junction held 3 bases outside the gene matches. The CDR3 runs 16 residues. This sample was included in a study of T cells in Graves' hyperthyroidism and ophthalmopathy. Study-wide background: The authors collected peripheral blood at initial diagnosis, before any treatment.

Reasons for excluding patients were uncontrolled infection, other autoimmune disease, pregnancy or lactation. Authors of the study amplified TCR beta CDR3 regions from RNA transcripts. The HTBI set primed first-round TCR CDR3 RT-PCR. Each CDR3 protein gets one entry after TCRdb re-called the multiplex PCR reads with MiXCR. The sample lists around 520,000 distinct CDR3 sequences, roughly 24% occurring once. The rearrangement joins TRBV12-3 or TRBV12-4 to TRBJ2-2; 13 nucleotides agree with TRBD2. Sequenced material: blood. This receptor was identified in a woman aged 25 to 39 with Graves' ophthalmopathy. DNA for the CDR3: TGTGCCAGCAGTCCTGGGACTAGCGGGGACACCGGGGAGCTGTTTTTT. It translates to CASSPGTSGDTGELFF.